The TCR beta chain under discussion was sequenced for a study of T cell therapy after organ transplantation (dated by TCRdb to between 2019 and 2020). Study-level background: Therapy products were autologous CMV-specific T cells expanded in vitro for 2 to 3 weeks with a peptide pool of 30 HLA class I and II CMV epitopes. Up to 6 T cell doses were administered to patients every 2 weeks, and patients were monitored for about 30 weeks after therapy was completed. Among the ten patients, eight were classed as clinical responders, while two were classed as nonresponders. Across 2 to 6 intravenous infusions, patients got a median of 1.92 x 10^8 CMV-specific T cells. Blood samples for the long-term post-therapy time point were taken 20 to 29 weeks after therapy ended. A follow-up TRBV repertoire analysis was performed on an open-label phase I trial of autologous CMV-specific adoptive T cell therapy in solid-organ transplant recipients. Only about 75% of the 10 patients had long-term post-therapy samples available. What the research found in general, with its limitations: Because the cohort was small, confounders such as concurrent antirejection and antiviral medications could not be assessed. Post-therapy reconstitution appeared to include both transferred clonotypes and endogenous clonotypes not detected in the therapy products. Fold change in CD8 clonality after therapy was inversely correlated with pretherapy clonality, suggesting that less biased repertoires were more receptive to remodeling. Few detected expansions in nonresponders may reflect reduced sample coverage from poor CD8+ T cell yield. Marked pretherapy clonal expansions with minimal repertoire change after therapy were observed in nonresponders.

Using the immunoSEQ two-step, bias-controlled multiplex PCR assay, TRB CDR3 regions were amplified from genomic DNA. CDR3 libraries were sequenced on an Illumina NextSeq 500. Concerning the study's data processing: The immunoSEQ Analyzer platform was used for initial alignment and bioinformatics, including bias normalization against synthetic CDR3 analogs. V, D and J genes were annotated according to IMGT database definitions. VDJtools version 1.1.10 and the R package tcR version 2.2.1.11 were used with default settings for further TRBV analyses. GLIPH analysis was done using default settings in version 1.0. In CDR3 sequences with at least 5 reads, significant changes in clonotype frequency were tested by a 2-sided binomial test with Benjamini-Hochberg correction (alpha = 0.01). In TCRdb, the immuneACCESS table is reduced to in-frame sequences with V and J assigned. These tables do not hold every clone; where another copy was compared, an unresolved V gene accounts for under half, and the others remain unexplained. Clone size and the V and J calls come from that table; the DNA yielded D and trimming. Present in this sample are approximately 22,000 clones, around 83% of which were seen just once. The ten top clones hold about 35% of the sample.

Concerning this clone itself: There is no known antigen for this receptor. No base quality information exists; no much larger clone differs at one position.

The sample's time point label is to be understood as: 20-29 weeks after completion of therapy. The patients had received solid-organ transplants and had drug-resistant/recurrent cytomegalovirus. Approximately 10 people from the trial were chosen for repertoire analysis because post-therapy peripheral blood mononuclear cells were available from them. Viable CD3+CD8+CD4- lymphocytes were isolated from PBMCs by sorting on a BD FACSAria III. The Qiagen DNeasy Kit was used to extract genomic DNA from the sorted cells. V is clipped by 5 bases and J by 2 bases, and the sequence between their germline boundaries is 12 bases long. CDR1 SGHVS and CDR2 FQNEAQ are derived from the germline V gene. Taken from cysteine to phenylalanine, the CDR3 has 15 residues. The DNA shown is the 45-base CDR3, in frame from base 1.

This TCR came from a human patient who had received a solid organ transplant and had CMV disease. After transplantation, some T cells may belong to the graft donor instead of the recipient. The chain is encoded by TRBV7-8 joined to TRBJ2-2, with no confidently assigned D gene. The sequencing used CD8+ T cells from blood, collected after autologous CMV-specific T cell therapy. The CDR3 loop reads CASSVPIPNTGELFF. The sequenced DNA is TGTGCCAGCAGCGTCCCGATACCTAACACCGGGGAGCTGTTTTTT.